This TCR beta chain was retrieved from a study of T-cell memory formation after mild COVID-19. Of note for this clonotype: Its antigen is undetermined.

CDR3 length equals 18 residues. Broader study findings: A second wave of clones peaked on day 37, and their SARS-CoV-2 specificity went unconfirmed.

TCRdb reprocessed the 5' RACE reads with MiXCR, giving one entry per CDR3 protein. The data contain 120,000 to 150,000 distinct CDR3 sequences, 19% of them singletons. The TCR originated in an adult woman who had mild COVID-19 (a few samples of this study predate the infection). Cell type and time point are not known. Sequenced material: PBMCs or a T cell subset sorted from them (not recorded which). The chain links TRBV21-1 to TRBJ1-1; the D call of TRBD1 is as the table states it, not checked on the DNA. TRBV21-1 is labeled a pseudogene. The CDR3: CASSRDRGHILGNTEAFF. The CDR3 coding sequence is TGTGCCAGCAGCAGAGACAGGGGGCATATACTAGGGAACACTGAAGCTTTCTTT.